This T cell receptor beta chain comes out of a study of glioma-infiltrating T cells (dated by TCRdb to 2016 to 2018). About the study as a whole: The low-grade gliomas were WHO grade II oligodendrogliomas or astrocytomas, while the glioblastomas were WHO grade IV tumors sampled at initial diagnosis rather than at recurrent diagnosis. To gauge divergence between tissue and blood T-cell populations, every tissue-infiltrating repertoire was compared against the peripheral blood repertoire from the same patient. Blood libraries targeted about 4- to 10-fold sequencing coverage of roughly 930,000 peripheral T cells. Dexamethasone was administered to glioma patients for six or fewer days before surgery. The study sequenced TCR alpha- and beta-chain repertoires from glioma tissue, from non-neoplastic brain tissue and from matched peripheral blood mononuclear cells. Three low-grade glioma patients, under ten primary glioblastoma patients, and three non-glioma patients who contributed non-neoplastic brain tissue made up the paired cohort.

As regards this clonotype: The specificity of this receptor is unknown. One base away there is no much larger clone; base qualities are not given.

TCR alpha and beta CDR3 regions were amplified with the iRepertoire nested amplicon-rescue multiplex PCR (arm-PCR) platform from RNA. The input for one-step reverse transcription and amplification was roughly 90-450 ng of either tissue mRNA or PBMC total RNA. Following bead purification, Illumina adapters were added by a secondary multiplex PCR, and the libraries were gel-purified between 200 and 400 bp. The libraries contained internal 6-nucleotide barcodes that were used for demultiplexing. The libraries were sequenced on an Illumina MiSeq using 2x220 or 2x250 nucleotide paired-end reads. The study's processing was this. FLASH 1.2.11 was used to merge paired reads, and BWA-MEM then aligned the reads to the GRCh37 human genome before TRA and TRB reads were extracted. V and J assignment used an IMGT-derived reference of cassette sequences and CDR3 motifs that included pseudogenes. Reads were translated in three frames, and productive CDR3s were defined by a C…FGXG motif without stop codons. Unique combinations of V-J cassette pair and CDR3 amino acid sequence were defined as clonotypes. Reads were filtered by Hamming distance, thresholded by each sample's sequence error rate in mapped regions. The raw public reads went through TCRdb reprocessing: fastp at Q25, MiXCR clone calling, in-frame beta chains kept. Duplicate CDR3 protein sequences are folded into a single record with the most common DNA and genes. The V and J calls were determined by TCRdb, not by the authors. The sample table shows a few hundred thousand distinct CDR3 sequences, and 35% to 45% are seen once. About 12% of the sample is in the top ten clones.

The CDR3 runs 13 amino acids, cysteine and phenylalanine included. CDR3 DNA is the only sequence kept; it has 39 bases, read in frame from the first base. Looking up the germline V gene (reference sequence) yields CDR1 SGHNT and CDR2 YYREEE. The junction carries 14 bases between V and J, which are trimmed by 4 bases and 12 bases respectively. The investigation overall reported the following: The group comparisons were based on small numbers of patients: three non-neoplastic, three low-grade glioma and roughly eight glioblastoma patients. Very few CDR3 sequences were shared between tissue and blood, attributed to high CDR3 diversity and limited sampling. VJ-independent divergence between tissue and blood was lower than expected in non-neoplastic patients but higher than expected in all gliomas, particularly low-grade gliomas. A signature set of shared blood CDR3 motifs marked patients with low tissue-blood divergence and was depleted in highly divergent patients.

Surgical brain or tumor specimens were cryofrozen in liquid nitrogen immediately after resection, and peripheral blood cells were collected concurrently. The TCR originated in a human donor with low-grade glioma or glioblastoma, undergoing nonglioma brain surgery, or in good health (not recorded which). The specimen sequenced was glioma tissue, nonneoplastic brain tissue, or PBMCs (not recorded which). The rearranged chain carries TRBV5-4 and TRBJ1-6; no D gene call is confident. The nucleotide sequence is TGTGCCAGCAGCGTCGGGGTTATTCAACCCCTCCACTTT. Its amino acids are CASSVGVIQPLHF.